Listed here is a single T cell receptor beta chain. Measured with immunoSEQ multiplex PCR; TCRdb has only the in-frame clones, and not every one. The top ten clones hold around a tenth of a sample with about 81,000 clones, more than 90% of them seen once. This entry belongs to a study of PD-L1 blockade in urothelial cancer. Across the study: T cells were recovered from blood samples at a median of roughly 150,000.

The CDR3 is 13 amino acids. With 4 bases removed from V and 7 bases from J, the gap between germline ends came to 14 bases. The V gene's germline CDR1 is LGHNA and CDR2 YSLEER. The material sequenced was PBMCs, taken around atezolizumab (anti-PD-L1) treatment. The gene calls are TRBV4-3 and TRBJ2-7; D unclear. The sequence derives from a man between 60 and 75 years old with urothelial cancer. In DNA, the CDR3 is TGCGCCAGCAGCCGCGATCACCCTAGTGAGCAGTACTTC. This codes for CASSRDHPSEQYF.